Listed here are 17 T cell receptor beta chains from one sample, sequenced in a study of a mutant IDH1 vaccine in newly diagnosed glioma. Generated by immunoSEQ multiplex PCR, the TCRdb table keeps only in-frame clones and is missing some. The table shows about 66,000 clones, with approximately 84% occurring only once. What these receptors recognize is not known. Indicated time point: week 11, during vaccination. Every vaccination contained 300 ug of the mutant IDH1 20-mer peptide and was paired with topical imiquimod. The sample consisted of PBMCs, taken from a glioma patient whose treatment included an IDH1 peptide vaccine. These receptors were taken from a woman aged 45-65 years with glioma.

This clone appeared a few times. The chain is built from TRBV7-9 and TRBJ1-5; TRBD1 aligns across 9 bases. V dropped 2 bases and J dropped 9; count of bases not matched to a gene: 14. CDR1 is SEHNR and CDR2 is FQNEAQ in the germline V gene (reference sequence). CDR3 length: 17 residues. CDR3 in amino acids: CASSLTSGTGLGRPQHF. The CDR3 DNA reads TGTGCCAGCAGCTTAACTTCTGGGACAGGGTTGGGTCGGCCCCAGCATTTT.

The gene calls are TRBV5-8 and TRBJ2-3; TRBD1 matches 7 bases. CDR1 is SGHTS, CDR2 YDEGEE, per germline. The ends lost 1 base at V and 1 base at J; junction bases unmatched: 6. The CDR3 totals 16 residues. Here the CDR3 DNA reads TGTGCCAGCAGCTTGTACAGGGGATCGGGCACAGATACGCAGTATTTT. This sequence encodes CASSLYRGSGTDTQYF.

This clone came up once. The V and J genes are TRBV5-1 and TRBJ1-1; maybe TRBD1 (6 bases). This CDR3 comprises 12 residues. Trimming removed 4 bases at V and 11 bases at J, with 15 bases between. Germline-derived CDR1 and CDR2 are SGHRS and YFSETQ. CDR3 residues: CASSAGGAEAFF. CDR3 nucleotide sequence: TGCGCCAGCAGCGCCGGGGGGGCAGAGGCTTTCTTT.

In this sample, this clone turned up a few times. This chain uses TRBV4-2 with TRBJ2-1; D may be TRBD1 (6 bases). Germline lookup yields CDR1 LGHNA and CDR2 YNFKEQ. The CDR3 contains 13 residues. Trimming stripped 3 bases from V and 8 bases from J, with 11 bases between. The CDR3 loop is CASSHTQGYEQFF. CDR3 nucleotide sequence: TGTGCCAGCAGCCATACACAGGGCTATGAGCAGTTCTTC.

This clone was observed a handful of times. The chain has TRBV7-2 and TRBJ1-1; D is uncertain. Trimming removed 3 bases from V and 11 bases from J, with 13 bases in between. This CDR3 has 12 amino acids. Germline V CDR1 and CDR2: SGHTA, FQGNSA. The CDR3, as DNA: TGTGCCAGCAGCTTCACACCCCAGGCGGCTTTCTTT. Its protein product is CASSFTPQAAFF.

This sequence joins TRBV14 and TRBJ1-2, with D uncertain. Trimming took 2 bases from V and 8 from J, leaving 9 bases between them. CDR3 length equals 12 residues. Per the germline V gene, CDR1 is SGHDN and CDR2 is FVKESK. In nucleotides, the CDR3 is TGTGCCAGCAGCCAAACCGCGTTGGGCTACACCTTC. It encodes CASSQTALGYTF.

This sequence joins TRBV14 and TRBJ1-2; TRBD1 aligns across 10 bases. CDR1 is SGHDN and CDR2 is FVKESK in the germline V gene. The CDR3 has 15 amino acids. Trimming took 4 bases from V and 4 from J; bases not matched to a gene: 6. This CDR3 is CASSPPGTGVYGYTF. The CDR3 DNA sequence: TGTGCCAGCAGCCCTCCCGGGACAGGGGTCTATGGCTACACCTTC.

The J gene is TRBJ2-1, the V gene TRBV2; no clear D gene. Germline values: CDR1 SNHLY, CDR2 FYNNEI. CDR3 length equals 15 residues. Trimming took 5 bases from V and 0 from J, leaving 11 bases between them. The CDR3 nucleotides read TGTGCCAGCAGTACTACAGAGAGCTCCTACAATGAGCAGTTCTTC. Amino acid sequence: CASSTTESSYNEQFF.

The V gene is TRBV7-9, the J gene TRBJ2-7; perhaps TRBD2 as D (6 bases). This CDR3 region has 15 residues. V gave up 0 bases and J gave up 0 bases, with 9 bases separating them. Per the germline V gene, CDR1 is SEHNR and CDR2 is FQNEAQ (reference sequence). The CDR3 is CASSLAGGSSYEQYF. CDR3 DNA sequence: TGTGCCAGCAGCTTAGCCGGGGGAAGCTCCTACGAGCAGTACTTC.

J is TRBJ2-7 and V is TRBV4-3; D unclear. The CDR3 spans 13 residues. Trimming removed 0 bases at V and 4 bases at J, with 7 bases between. Germline V CDR1 and CDR2: LGHNA, YSLEER. The CDR3, as DNA: TGCGCCAGCAGCCAAGAGGGTCGGTACGAGCAGTACTTC. It yields the protein CASSQEGRYEQYF.

The chain uses TRBV7-6 and TRBJ1-3; the D gene is possibly TRBD1 (5 bases). The length of the CDR3 is 15 residues. V was trimmed by 5 bases and J by 0 bases, leaving 11 bases between them. Germline-derived CDR1 and CDR2 are SGHVS and FNYEAQ. The DNA for the CDR3 is TGTGCCAGCAGCGAAACAGGAGACTCTGGAAACACCATATATTTT. It yields the protein CASSETGDSGNTIYF.

The chain combines TRBV5-1 with TRBJ2-7, with 8 bases aligning to TRBD1. Germline V gene sequence: CDR1 SGHRS, CDR2 YFSETQ. V dropped 5 bases and J dropped 4; count of bases not matched to a gene: 14. The CDR3 has 16 residues. CDR3 sequence reads: CASSPSLGQGTYEQYF. CDR3 coding DNA: TGCGCCAGCAGTCCGAGTCTAGGACAGGGAACGTACGAGCAGTACTTC.

The chain recombines TRBV2 with TRBJ1-1; D unresolved. From germline, CDR1 is SNHLY and CDR2 FYNNEI. The ends were cut back, 5 bases at V and 1 base at J, with 5 bases in the middle. This CDR3 has 12 amino acids. CDR3 DNA: TGTGCCAGCAGTTTGACGAACACTGAAGCTTTCTTT. Translated, it gives CASSLTNTEAFF.

The CDR3, as DNA: TGTGCCAGCAGCCGAACAGTGATCTGGGGCTACACCTTC. Encoded protein: CASSRTVIWGYTF. The rearrangement joins TRBV7-8 to TRBJ1-2; D is undetermined. Per the germline V gene, CDR1 is SGHVS and CDR2 is FQNEAQ. This CDR3 has 13 residues. V shed 5 bases and J shed 8 bases, with 15 bases lying between them.

A word on this clone: This same CDR3 is encoded by further DNA sequences in the sample. The chain employs TRBV19 and TRBJ1-2, with D maybe TRBD1 (5 bases). The CDR3 totals 12 residues. The germline V and J ends were trimmed by 6 bases and 7 bases, with 12 bases remaining between them. Germline V gene sequence: CDR1 LNHDA, CDR2 SQIVND (reference sequence). The CDR3 coding sequence is TGTGCCAGTAGCTCAGGGCTTGGTGGCTACACCTTC. This codes for CASSSGLGGYTF.

This clone was counted only a few times. The V call is TRBV15, the J call TRBJ1-2; maybe TRBD1 (6 bases). The CDR3 is 15 residues long. Germline V lookup: CDR1 LNHNV, CDR2 YYDKDF (reference sequence). V was trimmed by 5 bases and J by 7 bases, leaving 20 bases between them. The CDR3 DNA follows: TGTGCCACCAGCTACCCGCCCCTTGGGGGGGCTGGCTACACCTTC. Protein product: CATSYPPLGGAGYTF.

The rearrangement uses TRBV14 and TRBJ1-3; D may be TRBD1 (5 bases). CDR1 and CDR2 (germline): SGHDN, FVKESK. V was cut by 1 base and J by 2 bases, with 9 bases left in between. This CDR3 region has 15 residues. The CDR3 spells CASSQVDIPGNTIYF. CDR3 in DNA: TGTGCCAGCAGCCAAGTGGACATACCTGGAAACACCATATATTTT. Combining the CDR3 with reference TRBV14 and TRBJ1-3 gives the whole variable domain EAGVTQFPSHSVIEKGQTVTLRCDPISGHDNLYWYRRVMGKEIKFLLHFVKESKQDESGMPNNRFLAERTGGTYSTLKVQPAELEDSGVYFCASSQVDIPGNTIYFGEGSWLTVV.